This entry lists 29 T cell receptor beta chains sequenced from one sample in a study of blood T cell repertoires in COVID-19. Generated by immunoSEQ multiplex PCR, the TCRdb table keeps only in-frame clones and is missing some. Here the sample spans about 270,000 clones, roughly 90% being singletons. Sample: peripheral blood. The receptors stem from a woman between 70 and 85 years old with COVID-19, enrolled during active disease.

The J gene is TRBJ1-5, the V gene TRBV27, with 9 positions matching TRBD1. The CDR3 consists of 15 residues. After removal of 6 bases from V and 7 bases from J, the junction contained 10 bases not matched to a gene. Germline V CDR1 and CDR2: MNHEY, SMNVEV (reference sequence). The CDR3 loop reads CASRSYTGGDQPQHF. CDR3 sequence (DNA): TGTGCCAGCAGATCTTACACAGGGGGCGACCAGCCCCAGCATTTT.

The chain links TRBV29-1 to TRBJ2-6, with 9 bases lining up with TRBD1. After removal of 5 bases from V and 2 bases from J, the junction contained 4 bases not matched to a gene. There are 15 residues in the CDR3. Germline-derived CDR1 and CDR2 are SQVTM and ANQGSEA. CDR3 in amino acids: CSVTGGQTGANVLTF. Written as DNA, the CDR3 is TGCAGCGTTACAGGGGGCCAAACTGGGGCCAACGTCCTGACTTTC. The variable domain in full, with the rest retrieved from reference TRBV29-1 and TRBJ2-6, is SAVISQKPSRDICQRGTSLTIQCQVDSQVTMMFWYRQQPGQSLTLIATANQGSEATYESGFVIDKFPISRPNLTFSTLTVSNMSPEDSSIYLCSVTGGQTGANVLTFGAGSRLTVL.

The chain links TRBV5-1 to TRBJ2-3; 7 bases agree with TRBD1. The CDR3 is made up of 17 amino acids. Germline V CDR1 and CDR2: SGHRS, YFSETQ. Trimming took 4 bases from V and 2 from J; bases not matched to a gene: 13. This CDR3 is CASSAIRQGSITDTQYF. DNA for the CDR3: TGCGCCAGCAGCGCCATCCGACAGGGAAGTATCACAGATACGCAGTATTTT.

The gene calls are TRBV29-1 and TRBJ2-3; 13 nucleotides align to TRBD2. V lost 6 bases, J lost 6 bases, and 6 bases stayed unmatched. CDR1 is SQVTM, CDR2 ANQGSEA, per germline. This CDR3 comprises 14 residues. CDR3 bases: TGCAGCGTACAGACTAGCGGGGGGTGGGATACGCAGTATTTT. Its translation is CSVQTSGGWDTQYF.

V usage is TRBV5-1 and J usage is TRBJ2-1, with TRBD1 identical over 7 bases. The CDR3 has 16 amino acids. With V trimmed by 3 bases and J by 2 bases, 8 bases remained unmatched. CDR1 and CDR2 from the germline V gene are SGHRS and YFSETQ. The CDR3 sequence is CASSWGDRVAYNEQFF. The CDR3 DNA reads TGCGCCAGCAGCTGGGGAGACAGGGTCGCCTACAATGAGCAGTTCTTC.

This clone was seen just once. This rearrangement joins TRBV12-5 to TRBJ2-3, with TRBD2 matching over 11 bases. Germline-derived CDR1 and CDR2 are LGHNT and FRNRAP. After removal of 4 bases from V and 6 bases from J, the junction contained 6 bases not matched to a gene. This CDR3 comprises 15 residues. The CDR3 is CASGSSGGPPDTQYF. The CDR3 coding sequence is TGTGCTAGTGGTTCTAGCGGGGGGCCTCCCGATACGCAGTATTTT.

This chain uses TRBV7-2 with TRBJ1-5; D call uncertain. This CDR3 contains 15 residues. V was cut by 5 bases and J by 0 bases, with 11 bases left in between. The germline CDR1 and CDR2 sequences are SGHTA and FQGNSA. CDR3 nucleotide sequence: TGTGCCAGCAGCCAAGAACAGCTTAGCAATCAGCCCCAGCATTTT. This encodes CASSQEQLSNQPQHF.

This rearrangement joins TRBV12-3 or TRBV12-4 to TRBJ2-1; 7 bases align to TRBD2. Trimming took 7 bases from V and 9 from J; bases not matched to a gene: 3. This CDR3 spans 11 amino acids. CDR3: CASTPGGEQFF. CDR3 DNA: TGTGCCAGCACCCCGGGGGGTGAGCAGTTCTTC.

The chain joins TRBV13 to TRBJ2-1; 8 bases match TRBD2. The CDR3 runs to 15 residues. Per the germline V gene, CDR1 is PRHDT and CDR2 is FYEKMQ (reference sequence). Losses at the gene ends were 1 base for V and 9 bases for J; bases not matched to a gene: 8. CDR3 sequence: CASSLVGARGGEQFF. The CDR3 bases are TGTGCCAGCAGCTTAGTGGGAGCCCGGGGGGGTGAGCAGTTCTTC.

Regarding this clone: One end of the junction is discordant with germline, which a read error may explain. The gene calls are TRBV2 and TRBJ2-7, with TRBD1 identical over 9 bases. CDR1 is SNHLY and CDR2 is FYNNEI in the germline V gene. This CDR3 is 12 amino acids long. The CDR3 DNA sequence: TGCGCCGGGGACAGGGAGCCCTACGAGCAGTACTTC. Protein: CAGDREPYEQYF. Based on the CDR3 plus reference TRBV2 and TRBJ2-7, the full variable domain is EPEVTQTPSHQVTQMGQEVILRCVPISNHLYFYWYRQILGQKVEFLVSFYNNEISEKSEIFDDQFSVERPDGSNFTLKIRSTKLEDSAMYFCAGDREPYEQYFGPGTRLTVT.

This chain uses TRBV28 with TRBJ1-2; a weak D match, TRBD1 (6 bases). Trimming took 5 bases from V and 8 from J, leaving 18 bases between them. There are 14 residues in the CDR3. The germline CDR1 and CDR2 sequences are MDHEN and SYDVKM. CDR3 DNA sequence: TGTGCCAGCAGTCCGTCCGGGACACCGTTCGGCTACACCTTC. This gives the protein CASSPSGTPFGYTF.

The V and J genes are TRBV4-1 and TRBJ2-5; 8 nucleotides match TRBD2. Germline assignment: CDR1 MGHRA and CDR2 YSYEKL. With 2 bases clipped from V and 5 bases from J, the junction kept 13 bases outside the gene matches. This CDR3 region has 17 residues. Here the CDR3 reads CASSQMPSGRAGETQYF. Written as DNA, the CDR3 is TGCGCCAGCAGCCAAATGCCTAGCGGGCGGGCGGGGGAGACCCAGTACTTC.

This chain joins TRBV18 and TRBJ1-4, with a tentative D call TRBD1 (6 bases). From germline, CDR1 is KGHSH and CDR2 LQKENI. The ends were cut back, 3 bases at V and 3 bases at J, with 17 bases in the middle. The length of the CDR3 is 17 residues. The CDR3 loop is CASSPLSGGDPNEKLFF. The DNA for the CDR3 is TGTGCCAGCTCACCCCTGTCGGGGGGCGATCCTAATGAAAAACTGTTTTTT.

V is TRBV4-3 and J is TRBJ2-1, with 9 bases aligning to TRBD2. There are 17 residues in the CDR3. CDR1 and CDR2 from the germline V gene are LGHNA and YSLEER. With 4 bases clipped from V and 3 bases from J, the junction kept 10 bases outside the gene matches. CDR3: CASSPNVAGEVYNEQFF. The DNA for the CDR3 is TGCGCCAGCAGCCCGAACGTAGCGGGGGAGGTCTACAATGAGCAGTTCTTC.

The chain employs TRBV9 and TRBJ1-6, with D uncertain. The ends were cut back, 6 bases at V and 4 bases at J, with 14 bases in the middle. This CDR3 spans 15 amino acids. Per germline, CDR1 SGDLS and CDR2 YYNGEE. CDR3 in amino acids: CASTPEESYNSPLHF. The DNA for the CDR3 is TGTGCCAGCACTCCCGAGGAAAGTTATAATTCACCCCTCCACTTT.

V usage is TRBV24-1 and J usage is TRBJ1-6; tentatively, D is TRBD1 (6 bases). Looked up from germline, CDR1 is KGHDR and CDR2 is SFDVKD. This CDR3 is built from 12 residues. The V and J ends lost 4 bases and 15 bases respectively, with 12 bases between them. CDR3 coding DNA: TGTGCCACCAGTGAAGCACCAGGGGTCCTCCACTTT. It codes for CATSEAPGVLHF.

The chain recombines TRBV5-5 with TRBJ1-2; no clear D. Trimming cost V 6 bases and J 6 bases, with 18 bases left between them. Germline values: CDR1 SGHKS, CDR2 YYEKEE (reference sequence). The CDR3 runs 14 residues. The CDR3 spells CASNFLGGSDGYTF. The DNA for the CDR3 is TGTGCCAGCAACTTCCTAGGAGGGAGTGATGGCTACACCTTC.

The rearrangement joins TRBV2 to TRBJ2-7, with 8 nucleotides matching TRBD1. Trimming removed 4 bases from V and 2 bases from J; junction bases left unmatched: 4. The CDR3 runs to 14 residues. In germline, CDR1 is SNHLY, CDR2 FYNNEI. CDR3 protein: CASSGQGTAYEQYF. CDR3 coding DNA: TGTGCCAGCAGTGGACAGGGGACTGCCTACGAGCAGTACTTC.

The genes are TRBV7-9 and TRBJ2-3; D might be TRBD1 (6 bases). This CDR3 spans 14 amino acids. V shed 1 base and J shed 4 bases, with 9 bases lying between them. CDR1 and CDR2 from the germline V gene are SEHNR and FQNEAQ (reference sequence). The DNA of the CDR3 is TGTGCCAGCAGCTTAGGGGGGCCGCCAGATACGCAGTATTTT. Amino acids: CASSLGGPPDTQYF.

The chain employs TRBV30 and TRBJ1-2; D may be TRBD1 (5 bases). The CDR3 covers 13 residues. Germline V gene data show CDR1 as GTSNPN and CDR2 as SVGIG (reference sequence). Trimming removed 8 bases from V and 8 bases from J, with 21 bases in between. The CDR3 sequence is CAGLGWDSGGYTF. CDR3 bases: TGTGCCGGTTTGGGATGGGACTCCGGAGGCTACACCTTC.

The rearrangement links TRBV30 to TRBJ2-1, with TRBD1 matching over 8 bases. J lost 8 bases, V lost 2 bases, and 8 bases had no gene match. Per germline, CDR1 GTSNPN and CDR2 SVGIG (reference sequence). This CDR3 contains 14 residues. CDR3 nucleotides: TGTGCCTGGAGTTGGGCAGGGGGCAGGGATGAGCAGTTCTTC. Protein product: CAWSWAGGRDEQFF.

J is TRBJ1-6 and V is TRBV7-6, with D perhaps TRBD1 (6 bases). The germline gives CDR1 SGHVS, CDR2 FNYEAQ. V was trimmed by 5 bases and J by 2 bases, leaving 10 bases between them. The CDR3 spans 15 residues. The CDR3 is CASSLGGPYNSPLHF. The CDR3 nucleotides are TGTGCCAGCAGCCTAGGGGGGCCCTATAATTCACCCCTCCACTTT.

The rearrangement links TRBV28 to TRBJ1-4; the match to TRBD1 covers 9 bases. This CDR3 is 14 amino acids long. The germline V gene encodes CDR1 MDHEN and CDR2 SYDVKM. Trimming at V came to 8 bases and at J to 4 bases, leaving 5 bases not matched to a gene. For the CDR3, the DNA is TGTGCCAGCCGGGGGACAGGGCGTAATGAAAAACTGTTTTTT. It yields the protein CASRGTGRNEKLFF.

The chain employs TRBV27 and TRBJ1-5, with D perhaps matching TRBD1 (5 bases). The CDR3 spans 15 residues. V gave up 8 bases and J gave up 3 bases, with 17 bases separating them. The germline gives CDR1 MNHEY, CDR2 SMNVEV (reference sequence). The CDR3 DNA reads as TGTGCCAGCGCCCCCGGGCCAGGGTTCAATCAGCCCCAGCATTTT. Its protein product is CASAPGPGFNQPQHF.

The rearrangement joins TRBV30 to TRBJ1-1, with 8 bases fitting TRBD1. Germline V CDR1 and CDR2: GTSNPN, SVGIG (reference sequence). V gave up 0 bases and J gave up 12 bases; unmatched junction bases: 3. The CDR3 is 11 amino acids. CDR3 sequence reads: CAWSVGTGPFF. In DNA form, the CDR3 reads TGTGCCTGGAGTGTGGGGACAGGTCCTTTCTTT.

The chain combines TRBV10-3 with TRBJ2-3; D gene ambiguous. The V gene lost 0 bases and the J gene lost 12 bases, with 19 bases spanning the gap. The CDR3 is 15 amino acids. Germline loops: CDR1 ENHRY, CDR2 SYGVKD. The CDR3 here is CAISESVIVGARQYF. The CDR3 coding sequence is TGTGCCATCAGTGAGTCCGTTATTGTGGGCGCCCGACAGTATTTT.

The V gene is TRBV18, the J gene TRBJ1-1, with TRBD1 as a possible D gene (5 bases). Germline-derived CDR1 and CDR2 are KGHSH and LQKENI. The V end lost 4 bases, the J end lost 1 base, and 7 bases lay between the germline ends. The CDR3 runs 13 residues. The CDR3 DNA is TGTGCCAGCTCACAAGGACAGAACACTGAAGCTTTCTTT. Its protein is CASSQGQNTEAFF.

V gene TRBV7-9 combines with J gene TRBJ1-6; tentatively, D is TRBD1 (6 bases). V lost 1 base to trimming and J lost 7 bases, with 8 bases between them. Germline CDR1 is SEHNR and CDR2 is FQNEAQ (reference sequence). This CDR3 comprises 14 residues. The CDR3 DNA sequence: TGTGCCAGCAGCTTAGGGACAGCCAATTCACCCCTCCACTTT. Its protein is CASSLGTANSPLHF.

CDR3 sequence reads: CASSYTTEAGYTF. For the CDR3, the DNA is TGTGCCAGCAGTTACACTACGGAAGCGGGCTACACCTTC. The J gene is TRBJ1-2, the V gene TRBV6-5; no clear D. Trimming removed 2 bases from V and 8 bases from J, with 12 bases in between. The CDR3 covers 13 residues. CDR1 is MNHEY and CDR2 is SVGAGI in the germline V gene.